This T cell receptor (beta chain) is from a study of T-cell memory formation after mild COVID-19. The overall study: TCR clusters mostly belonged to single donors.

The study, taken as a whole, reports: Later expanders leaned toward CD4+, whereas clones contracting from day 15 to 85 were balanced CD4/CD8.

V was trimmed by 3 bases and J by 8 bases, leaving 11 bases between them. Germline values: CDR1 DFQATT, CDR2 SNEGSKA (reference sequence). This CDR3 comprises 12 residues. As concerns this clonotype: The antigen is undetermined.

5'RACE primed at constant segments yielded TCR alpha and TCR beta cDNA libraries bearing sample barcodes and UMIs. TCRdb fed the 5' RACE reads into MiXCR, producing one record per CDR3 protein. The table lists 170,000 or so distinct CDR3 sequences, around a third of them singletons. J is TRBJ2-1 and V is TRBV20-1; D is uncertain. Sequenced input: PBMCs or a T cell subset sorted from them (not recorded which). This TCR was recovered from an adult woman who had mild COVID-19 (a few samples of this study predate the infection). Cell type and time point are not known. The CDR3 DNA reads TGCAGTGCTAGCGATGACGGGCATGAGCAGTTCTTC. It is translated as CSASDDGHEQFF.